This TCR beta chain was observed in a study of T-cell memory formation after mild COVID-19. From germline, CDR1 is DFQATT and CDR2 SNEGSKA (reference sequence). The V segment lost 5 bases and the J segment 0 bases; nucleotides outside the gene matches: 10. The CDR3 totals 17 residues. This clonotype was recorded a few times. The target antigen is unknown. General study findings and limits: Of the contracting clones, CD4+ ones lay mainly in CM and EM, and CD8+ ones in EMRA. Pre-infection memory carried some responding clones, suggesting that cross-reactive memory joined.

From the 5' RACE reads, TCRdb called clonotypes with MiXCR, one entry per CDR3 protein. The sample shows hundreds of thousands of distinct CDR3 sequences, 15% of them seen only once. This sequence was found in a man younger than 35 who had mild COVID-19 (a few samples of this study predate the infection). Cell type and time point are not known. The chain links TRBV20-1 to TRBJ2-3; 11 bases line up with TRBD2. The sequenced sample consisted of PBMCs or a T cell subset sorted from them (not recorded which). The CDR3 loop reads CSAPLAGGATSTDTQYF. In nucleotides, the CDR3 is TGCAGTGCTCCTCTAGCGGGGGGTGCTACTAGCACAGATACGCAGTATTTT.